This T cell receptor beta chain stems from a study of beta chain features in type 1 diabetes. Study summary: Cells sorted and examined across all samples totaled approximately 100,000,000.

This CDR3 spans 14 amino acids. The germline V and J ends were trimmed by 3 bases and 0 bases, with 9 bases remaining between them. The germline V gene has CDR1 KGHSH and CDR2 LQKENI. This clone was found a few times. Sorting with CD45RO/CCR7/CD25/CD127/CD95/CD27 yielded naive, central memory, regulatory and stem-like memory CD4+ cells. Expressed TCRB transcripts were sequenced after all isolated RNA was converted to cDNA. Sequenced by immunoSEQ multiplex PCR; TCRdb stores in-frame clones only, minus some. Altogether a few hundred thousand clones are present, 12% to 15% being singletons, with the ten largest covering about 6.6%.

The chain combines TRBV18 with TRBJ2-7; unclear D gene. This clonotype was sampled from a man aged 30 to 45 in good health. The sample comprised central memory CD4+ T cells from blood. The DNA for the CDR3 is TGTGCCAGCTCACCGGTCCAGATCTCCTACGAGCAGTACTTC. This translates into CASSPVQISYEQYF.